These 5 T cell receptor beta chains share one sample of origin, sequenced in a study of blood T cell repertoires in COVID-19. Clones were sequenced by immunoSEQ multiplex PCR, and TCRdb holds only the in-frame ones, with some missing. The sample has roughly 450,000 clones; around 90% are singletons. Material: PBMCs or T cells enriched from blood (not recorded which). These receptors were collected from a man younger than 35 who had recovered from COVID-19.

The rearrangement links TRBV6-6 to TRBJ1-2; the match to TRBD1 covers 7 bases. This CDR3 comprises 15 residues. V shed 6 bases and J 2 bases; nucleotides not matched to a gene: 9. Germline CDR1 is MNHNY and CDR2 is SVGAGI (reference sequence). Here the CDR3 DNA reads TGTGCCAGCAGCCCCCAGGGGGATCCAAACTATGGCTACACCTTC. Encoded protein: CASSPQGDPNYGYTF.

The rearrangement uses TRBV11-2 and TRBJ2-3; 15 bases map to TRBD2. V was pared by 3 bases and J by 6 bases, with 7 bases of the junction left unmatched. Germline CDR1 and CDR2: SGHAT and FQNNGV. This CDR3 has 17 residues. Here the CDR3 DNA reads TGTGCCAGCAGCTTTGGGACTAGCGGGGGGCCCGGGGATACGCAGTATTTT. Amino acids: CASSFGTSGGPGDTQYF.

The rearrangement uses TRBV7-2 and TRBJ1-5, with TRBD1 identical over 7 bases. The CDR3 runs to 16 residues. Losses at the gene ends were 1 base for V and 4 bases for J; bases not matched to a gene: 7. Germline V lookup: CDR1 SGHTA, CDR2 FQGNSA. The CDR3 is CASSLVRDRENQPQHF. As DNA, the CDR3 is TGTGCCAGCAGCTTAGTAAGAGACAGGGAAAATCAGCCCCAGCATTTT.

The CDR3 sequence: CASSKIRENTEAFF. Here the CDR3 DNA reads TGCGCCAGCAGTAAAATCAGGGAGAACACTGAAGCTTTCTTT. The V call is TRBV4-1, the J call TRBJ1-1, with D possibly matching TRBD1 (5 bases). There are 14 residues in the CDR3. CDR1 is MGHRA, CDR2 YSYEKL, per germline. Trimming took off 6 bases at V and 1 base at J, with 12 bases between the two ends.

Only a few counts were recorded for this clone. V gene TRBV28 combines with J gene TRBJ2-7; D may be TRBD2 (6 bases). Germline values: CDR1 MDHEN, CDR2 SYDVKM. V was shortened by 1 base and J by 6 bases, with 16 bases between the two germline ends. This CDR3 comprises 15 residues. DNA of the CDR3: TGTGCCAGCAGTTTATTCGGAGGGTCCCCCGGCGAGCAGTACTTC. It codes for CASSLFGGSPGEQYF. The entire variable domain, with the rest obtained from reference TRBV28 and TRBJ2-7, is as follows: DVKVTQSSRYLVKRTGEKVFLECVQDMDHENMFWYRQDPGLGLRLIYFSYDVKMKEKGDIPEGYSVSREKKERFSLILESASTNQTSMYLCASSLFGGSPGEQYFGPGTRLTVT.